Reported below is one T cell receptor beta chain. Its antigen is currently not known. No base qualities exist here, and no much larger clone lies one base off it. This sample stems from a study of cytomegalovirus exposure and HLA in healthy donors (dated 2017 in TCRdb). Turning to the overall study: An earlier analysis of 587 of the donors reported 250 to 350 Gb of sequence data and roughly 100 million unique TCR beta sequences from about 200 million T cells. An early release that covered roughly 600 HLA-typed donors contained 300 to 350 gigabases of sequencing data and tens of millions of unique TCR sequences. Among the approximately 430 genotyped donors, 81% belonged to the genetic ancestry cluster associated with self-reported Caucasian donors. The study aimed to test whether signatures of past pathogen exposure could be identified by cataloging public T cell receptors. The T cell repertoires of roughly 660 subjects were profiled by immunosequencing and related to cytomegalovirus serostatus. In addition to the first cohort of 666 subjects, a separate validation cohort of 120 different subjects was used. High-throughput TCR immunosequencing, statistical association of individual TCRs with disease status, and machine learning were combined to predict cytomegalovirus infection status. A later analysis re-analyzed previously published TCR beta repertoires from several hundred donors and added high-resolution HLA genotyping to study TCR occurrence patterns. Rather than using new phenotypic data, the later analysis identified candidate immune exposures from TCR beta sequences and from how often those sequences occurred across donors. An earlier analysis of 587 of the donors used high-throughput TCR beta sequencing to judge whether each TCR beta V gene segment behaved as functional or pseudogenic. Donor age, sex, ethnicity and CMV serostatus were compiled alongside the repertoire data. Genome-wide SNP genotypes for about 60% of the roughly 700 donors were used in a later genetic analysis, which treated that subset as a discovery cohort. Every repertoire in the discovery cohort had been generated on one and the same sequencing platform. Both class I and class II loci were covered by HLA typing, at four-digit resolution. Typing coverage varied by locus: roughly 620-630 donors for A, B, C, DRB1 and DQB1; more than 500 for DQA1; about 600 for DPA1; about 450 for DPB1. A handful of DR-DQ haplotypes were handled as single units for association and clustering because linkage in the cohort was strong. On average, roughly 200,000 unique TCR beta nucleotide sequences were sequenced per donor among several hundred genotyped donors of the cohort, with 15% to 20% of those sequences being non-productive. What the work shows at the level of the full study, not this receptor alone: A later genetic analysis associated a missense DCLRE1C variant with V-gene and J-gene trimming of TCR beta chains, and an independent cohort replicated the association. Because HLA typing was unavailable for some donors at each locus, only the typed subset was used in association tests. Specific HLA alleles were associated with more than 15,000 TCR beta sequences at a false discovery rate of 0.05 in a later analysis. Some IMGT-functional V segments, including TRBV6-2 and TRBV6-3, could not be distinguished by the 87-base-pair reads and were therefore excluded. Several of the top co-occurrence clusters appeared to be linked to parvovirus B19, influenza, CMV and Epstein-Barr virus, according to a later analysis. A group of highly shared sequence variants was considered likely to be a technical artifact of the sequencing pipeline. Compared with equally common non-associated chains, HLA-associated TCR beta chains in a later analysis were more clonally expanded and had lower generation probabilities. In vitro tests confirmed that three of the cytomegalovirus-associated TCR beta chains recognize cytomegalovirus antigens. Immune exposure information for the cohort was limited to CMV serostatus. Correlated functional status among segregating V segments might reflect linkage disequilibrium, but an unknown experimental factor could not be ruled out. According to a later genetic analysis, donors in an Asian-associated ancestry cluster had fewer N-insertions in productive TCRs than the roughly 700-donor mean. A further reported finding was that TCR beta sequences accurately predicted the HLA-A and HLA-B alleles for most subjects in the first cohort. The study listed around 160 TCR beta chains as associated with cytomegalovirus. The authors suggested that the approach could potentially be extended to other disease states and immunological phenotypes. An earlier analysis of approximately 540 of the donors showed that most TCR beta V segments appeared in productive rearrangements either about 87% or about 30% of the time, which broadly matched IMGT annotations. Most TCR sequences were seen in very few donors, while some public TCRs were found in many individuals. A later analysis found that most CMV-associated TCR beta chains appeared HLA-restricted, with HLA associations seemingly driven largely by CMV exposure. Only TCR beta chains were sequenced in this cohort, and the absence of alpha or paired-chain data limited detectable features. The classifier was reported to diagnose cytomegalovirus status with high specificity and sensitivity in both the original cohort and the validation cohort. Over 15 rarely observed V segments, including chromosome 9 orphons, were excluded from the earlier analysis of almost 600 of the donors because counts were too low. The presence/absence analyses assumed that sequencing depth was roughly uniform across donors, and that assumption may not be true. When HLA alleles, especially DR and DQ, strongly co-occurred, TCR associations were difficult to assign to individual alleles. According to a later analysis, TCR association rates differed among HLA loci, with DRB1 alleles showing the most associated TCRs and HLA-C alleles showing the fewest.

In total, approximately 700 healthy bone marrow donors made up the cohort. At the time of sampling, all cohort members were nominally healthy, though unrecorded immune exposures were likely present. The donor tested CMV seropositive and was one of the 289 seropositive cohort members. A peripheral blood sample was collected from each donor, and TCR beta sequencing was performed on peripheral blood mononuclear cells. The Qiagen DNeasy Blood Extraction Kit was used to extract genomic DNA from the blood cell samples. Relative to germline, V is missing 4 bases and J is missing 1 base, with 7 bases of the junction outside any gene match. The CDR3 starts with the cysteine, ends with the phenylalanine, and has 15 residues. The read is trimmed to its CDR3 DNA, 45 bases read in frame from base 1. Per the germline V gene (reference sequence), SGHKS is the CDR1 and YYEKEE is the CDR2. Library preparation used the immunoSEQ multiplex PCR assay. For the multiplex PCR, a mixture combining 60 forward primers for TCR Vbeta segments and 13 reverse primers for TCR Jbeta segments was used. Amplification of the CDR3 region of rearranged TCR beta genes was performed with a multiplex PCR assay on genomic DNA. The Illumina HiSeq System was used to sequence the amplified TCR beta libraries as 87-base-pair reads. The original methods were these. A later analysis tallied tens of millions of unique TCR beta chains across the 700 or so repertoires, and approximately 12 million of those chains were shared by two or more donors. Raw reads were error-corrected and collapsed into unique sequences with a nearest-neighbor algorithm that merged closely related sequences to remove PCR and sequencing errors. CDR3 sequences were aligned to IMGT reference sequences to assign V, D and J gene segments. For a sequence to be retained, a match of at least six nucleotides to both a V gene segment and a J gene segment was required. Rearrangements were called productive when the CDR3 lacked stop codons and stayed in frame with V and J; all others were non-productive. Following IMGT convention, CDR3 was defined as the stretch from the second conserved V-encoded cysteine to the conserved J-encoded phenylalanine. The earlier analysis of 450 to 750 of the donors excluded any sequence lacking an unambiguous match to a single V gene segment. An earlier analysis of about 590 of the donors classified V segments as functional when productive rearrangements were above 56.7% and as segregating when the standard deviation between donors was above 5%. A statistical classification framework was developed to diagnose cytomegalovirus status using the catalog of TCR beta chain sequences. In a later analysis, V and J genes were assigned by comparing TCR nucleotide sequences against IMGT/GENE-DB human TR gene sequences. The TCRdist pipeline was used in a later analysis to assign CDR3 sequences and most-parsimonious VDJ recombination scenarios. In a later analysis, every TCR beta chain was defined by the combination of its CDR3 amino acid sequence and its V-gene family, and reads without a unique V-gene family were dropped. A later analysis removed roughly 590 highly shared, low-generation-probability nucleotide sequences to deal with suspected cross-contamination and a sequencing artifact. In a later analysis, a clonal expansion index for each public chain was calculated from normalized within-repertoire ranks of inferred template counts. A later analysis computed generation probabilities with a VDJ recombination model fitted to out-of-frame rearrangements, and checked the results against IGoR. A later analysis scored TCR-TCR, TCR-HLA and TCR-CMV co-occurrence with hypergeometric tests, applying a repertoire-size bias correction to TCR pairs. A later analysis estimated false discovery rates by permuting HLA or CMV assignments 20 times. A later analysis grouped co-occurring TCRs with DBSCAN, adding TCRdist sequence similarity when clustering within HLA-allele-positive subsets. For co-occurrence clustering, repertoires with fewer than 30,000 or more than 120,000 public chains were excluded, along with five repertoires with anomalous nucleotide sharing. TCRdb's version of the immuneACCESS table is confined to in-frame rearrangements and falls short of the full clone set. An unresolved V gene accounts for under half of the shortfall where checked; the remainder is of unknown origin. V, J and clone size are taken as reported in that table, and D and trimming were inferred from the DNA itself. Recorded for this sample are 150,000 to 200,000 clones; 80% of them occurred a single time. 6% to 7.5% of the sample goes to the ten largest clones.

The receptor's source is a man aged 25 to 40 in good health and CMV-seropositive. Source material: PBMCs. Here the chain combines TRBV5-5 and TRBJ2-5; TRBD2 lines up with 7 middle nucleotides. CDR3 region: CASSIGGSLQETQYF. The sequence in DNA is TGTGCCAGCAGCATCGGGGGGTCCCTCCAAGAGACCCAGTACTTC.